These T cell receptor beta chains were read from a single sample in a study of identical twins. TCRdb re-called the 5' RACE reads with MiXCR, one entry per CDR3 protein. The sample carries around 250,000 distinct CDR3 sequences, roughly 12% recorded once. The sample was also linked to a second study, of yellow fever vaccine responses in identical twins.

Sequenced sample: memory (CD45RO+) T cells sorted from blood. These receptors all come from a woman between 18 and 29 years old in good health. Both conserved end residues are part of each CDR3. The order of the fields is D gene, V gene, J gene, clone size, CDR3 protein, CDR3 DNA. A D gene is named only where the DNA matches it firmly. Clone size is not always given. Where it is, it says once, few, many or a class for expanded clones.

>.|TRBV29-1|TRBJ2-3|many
CSVPRGSSTDTQYF
TGCAGCGTACCTCGGGGGTCTAGCACAGATACGCAGTATTTT
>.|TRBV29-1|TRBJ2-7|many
CSVDGTPPTYEQYF
TGCAGCGTTGATGGGACTCCCCCTACCTACGAGCAGTACTTC
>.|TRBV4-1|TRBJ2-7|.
CASSQGPASPYEQYF
TGCGCCAGCAGCCAAGGACCGGCTAGCCCATACGAGCAGTACTTC
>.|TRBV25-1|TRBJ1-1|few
CASSERGLTEAFF
TGTGCCAGCAGTGAGCGGGGGCTCACTGAAGCTTTCTTT
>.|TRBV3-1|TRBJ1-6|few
CASSQKDNSPLHF
TGTGCCAGCAGCCAAAAGGACAATTCACCCCTCCACTTT
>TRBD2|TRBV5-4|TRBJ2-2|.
CASSPPTSGQNTGELFF
TGTGCCAGCAGCCCCCCGACTAGCGGCCAGAACACCGGGGAGCTGTTTTTT
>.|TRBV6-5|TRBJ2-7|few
CASRPDGYEQYF
TGTGCCAGCAGACCGGACGGCTACGAGCAGTACTTC
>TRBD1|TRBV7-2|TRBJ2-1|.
CASSGGQGSYNEQFF
TGTGCCAGCAGCGGGGGACAGGGCTCCTACAATGAGCAGTTCTTC
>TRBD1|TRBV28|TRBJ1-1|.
CASTGGAGTGDTEAFF
TGTGCCAGCACCGGAGGTGCCGGGACAGGGGATACTGAAGCTTTCTTT
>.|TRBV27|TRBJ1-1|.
CASSLWGRLSAGSTGTEAFF
TGTGCCAGCAGTTTATGGGGACGTCTATCCGCAGGGAGTACGGGCACTGAAGCTTTCTTT
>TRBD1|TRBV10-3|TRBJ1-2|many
CAIKWGATGGGGYTF
TGTGCCATCAAATGGGGTGCTACAGGGGGCGGCGGCTACACCTTC
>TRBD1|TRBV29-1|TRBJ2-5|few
CSVVKEQGWETQYF
TGCAGCGTTGTCAAGGAACAGGGGTGGGAGACCCAGTACTTC
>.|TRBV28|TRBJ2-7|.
CASSSTGQQIYEQYF
TGTGCCAGCAGTTCGACAGGACAGCAGATCTACGAGCAGTACTTC
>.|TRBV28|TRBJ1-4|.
CASSSLEKLFF
TGTGCCAGCAGTTCTCTGGAAAAACTGTTTTTT
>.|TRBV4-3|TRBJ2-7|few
CASSQDVVFYEQYF
TGCGCCAGCAGCCAAGATGTGGTATTCTACGAGCAGTACTTC
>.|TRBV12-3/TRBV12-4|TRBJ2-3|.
CASSRSGTGITQYF
TGTGCCAGCAGTCGTAGTGGAACGGGTATTACGCAGTATTTT
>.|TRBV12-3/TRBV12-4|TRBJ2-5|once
CASSRVETQYF
TGTGCCAGCAGCCGGGTTGAGACCCAGTACTTC
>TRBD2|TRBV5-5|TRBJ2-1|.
CASSRIGLAGISYNEQFF
TGTGCCAGCAGCCGTATTGGACTAGCGGGGATTTCCTACAATGAGCAGTTCTTC
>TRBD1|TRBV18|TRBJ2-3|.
CASSPPVTGTDTQYF
TGTGCCAGCTCACCACCGGTGACAGGGACAGATACGCAGTATTTT
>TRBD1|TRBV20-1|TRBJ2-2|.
CSARPGQDYTGELFF
TGCAGTGCTAGACCGGGACAGGACTACACCGGGGAGCTGTTTTTT
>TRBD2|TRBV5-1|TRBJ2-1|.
CASSPDSGRANNEQFF
TGCGCCAGCAGCCCGGATAGCGGGAGGGCCAACAATGAGCAGTTCTTC
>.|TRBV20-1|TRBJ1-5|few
CSALYPGPQANQPQHF
TGCAGTGCTCTCTATCCCGGACCCCAAGCCAATCAGCCCCAGCATTTT
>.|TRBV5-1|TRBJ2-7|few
CASSLGGDANEQYF
TGCGCCAGCAGCTTGGGGGGGGACGCCAACGAGCAGTACTTC
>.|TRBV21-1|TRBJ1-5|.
CASSKSVVDSRCNQPQHF
TGTGCCAGCAGCAAATCAGTGGTCGACAGCCGTTGCAATCAGCCCCAGCATTTT
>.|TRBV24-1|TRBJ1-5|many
CATSDQAAPSNQPQHF
TGTGCCACCAGTGATCAGGCGGCCCCTAGCAATCAGCCCCAGCATTTT
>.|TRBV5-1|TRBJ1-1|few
CASSLAFEGKAFF
TGCGCCAGCAGCTTGGCATTTGAGGGGAAAGCTTTCTTT
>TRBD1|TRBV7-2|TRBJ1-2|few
CASSLGGRGYYGYTF
TGTGCCAGCAGCTTAGGAGGCAGGGGGTACTATGGCTACACCTTC
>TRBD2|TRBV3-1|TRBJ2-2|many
CASSQLLAGGRITGELFF
TGTGCCAGCAGCCAATTACTAGCGGGGGGGCGAATCACCGGGGAGCTGTTTTTT
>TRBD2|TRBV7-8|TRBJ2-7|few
CASRWGGSYEQYF
TGTGCCAGCAGATGGGGGGGGTCCTACGAGCAGTACTTC
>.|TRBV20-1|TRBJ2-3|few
CSARGDVEDTQYF
TGCAGTGCTAGAGGGGACGTCGAAGATACGCAGTATTTT
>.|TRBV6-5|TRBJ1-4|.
CASSYRMDLANEKLFF
TGTGCCAGCAGTTACCGCATGGATTTAGCTAATGAAAAACTGTTTTTT
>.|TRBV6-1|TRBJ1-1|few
CASSERGPRDTEAFF
TGTGCCAGCAGTGAAAGAGGACCCCGTGACACTGAAGCTTTCTTT
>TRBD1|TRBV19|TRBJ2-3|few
CASKRLDREDPDTQYF
TGTGCCAGTAAGCGTCTGGACAGGGAGGACCCAGATACGCAGTATTTT
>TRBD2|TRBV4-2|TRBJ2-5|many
CASSRFGGEETQYF
TGTGCCAGCAGCCGCTTCGGGGGGGAGGAGACCCAGTACTTC
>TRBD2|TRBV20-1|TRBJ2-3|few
CSASRGSLTDTQYF
TGCAGTGCTAGTCGCGGGAGTCTGACAGATACGCAGTATTTT
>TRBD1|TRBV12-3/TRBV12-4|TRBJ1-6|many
CASSPEAGGSPLHF
TGTGCCAGCAGTCCCGAGGCAGGGGGTTCACCCCTCCACTTT
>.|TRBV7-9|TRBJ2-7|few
CASTTGSYEQYF
TGTGCCAGCACGACAGGCTCCTACGAGCAGTACTTC
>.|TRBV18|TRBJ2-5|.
CASSRTANGETQYF
TGTGCCAGCTCACGGACAGCCAACGGGGAGACCCAGTACTTC
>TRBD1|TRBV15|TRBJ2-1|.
CATSRAGQGYNEQFF
TGTGCCACCAGCAGAGCCGGACAGGGCTACAATGAGCAGTTCTTC
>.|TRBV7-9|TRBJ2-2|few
CASRDAGDTGELFF
TGTGCCAGCAGGGACGCAGGGGACACCGGGGAGCTGTTTTTT
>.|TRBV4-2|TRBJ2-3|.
CASSQDDTDTQYF
TGTGCCAGCAGCCAAGATGACACAGATACGCAGTATTTT
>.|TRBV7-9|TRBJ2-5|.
CASSPDGPGSQYF
TGTGCCAGCAGCCCCGACGGACCCGGATCCCAGTACTTC